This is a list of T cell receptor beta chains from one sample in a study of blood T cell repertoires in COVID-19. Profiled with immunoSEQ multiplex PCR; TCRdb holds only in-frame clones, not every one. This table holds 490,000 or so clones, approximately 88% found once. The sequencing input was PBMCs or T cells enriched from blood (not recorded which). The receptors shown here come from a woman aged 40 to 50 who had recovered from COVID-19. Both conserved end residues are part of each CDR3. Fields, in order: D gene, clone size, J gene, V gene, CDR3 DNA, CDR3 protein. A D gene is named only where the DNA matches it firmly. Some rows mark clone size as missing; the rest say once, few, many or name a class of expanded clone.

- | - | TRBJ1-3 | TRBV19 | TGTGCCAGTAGTATATACCCTGAAGCGTTCTCTGGAAACACCATATATTTT | CASSIYPEAFSGNTIYF
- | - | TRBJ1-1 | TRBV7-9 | TGTGCCAGCAGCTTAGGGGCCTTGCGTCCAGTGCACACTGAAGCTTTCTTT | CASSLGALRPVHTEAFF
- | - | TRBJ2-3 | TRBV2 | TGTGCCAGCAGTGATACGTTCGGCAGGGCTTTCACAGATACGCAGTATTTT | CASSDTFGRAFTDTQYF
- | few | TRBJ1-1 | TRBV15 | TGTGCCACCAGCAACACAGGTACTGAAGCTTTCTTT | CATSNTGTEAFF
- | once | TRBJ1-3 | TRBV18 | TGTGCCAGCTCGCCGGACAGAGGAAACACCATATATTTT | CASSPDRGNTIYF
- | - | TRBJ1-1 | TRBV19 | TGTGCCAGTAGTCCCAGGACAGCTGAAGCTTTCTTT | CASSPRTAEAFF
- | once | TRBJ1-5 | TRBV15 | TGTGCCACCAGCTCCTTTACGAGAGATCAGCCCCAGCATTTT | CATSSFTRDQPQHF
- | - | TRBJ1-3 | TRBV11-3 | TGTGCCAGCAGCTTCGGTCAGACTGGCTCTGGAAACACCATATATTTT | CASSFGQTGSGNTIYF
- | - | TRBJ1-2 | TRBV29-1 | TGCAGCGGGGGAGACAGCGGCTACACCTTC | CSGGDSGYTF
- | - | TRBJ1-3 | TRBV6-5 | TGTGCCAGCAGTTCGAAGGGGGTTTTATCTGGAAACACCATATATTTT | CASSSKGVLSGNTIYF
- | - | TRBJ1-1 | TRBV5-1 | TGCGCCAGCAGCTGGCAGGGGTCGGCTGAAGCTTTCTTT | CASSWQGSAEAFF
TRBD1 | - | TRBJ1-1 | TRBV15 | TGTGCCACCAGCAGGGGGACAGGGACTACGCGTACTGAAGCTTTCTTT | CATSRGTGTTRTEAFF
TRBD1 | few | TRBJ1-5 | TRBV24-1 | TGTGCCACCAGTGATTCCCGACAGGGAAGTCAGCCCCAGCATTTT | CATSDSRQGSQPQHF
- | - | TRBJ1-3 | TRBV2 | TGTGCCAGCAGTCGAGAGAGCTCTGGAAACACCATATATTTT | CASSRESSGNTIYF
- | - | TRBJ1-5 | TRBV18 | TGTGCCAGCTCACCATCGGGACACAATCAGCCCCAGCATTTT | CASSPSGHNQPQHF
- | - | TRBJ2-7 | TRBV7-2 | TGTGCCAGCAGCTTAGTAGCGGAGGGATCCTACGAGCAGTACTTC | CASSLVAEGSYEQYF
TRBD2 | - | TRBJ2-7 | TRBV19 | TGTGCCAGTAGTATAATAGCGGGAGGCTACGAGCAGTACTTC | CASSIIAGGYEQYF
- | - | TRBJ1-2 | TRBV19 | TGTGCCAGTAGTCCCTCGGGGGACTATGGCTACACCTTC | CASSPSGDYGYTF
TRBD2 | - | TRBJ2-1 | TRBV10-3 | TGTGCCATCAGTGCGGGACTAGTTTACAATGAGCAGTTCTTC | CAISAGLVYNEQFF
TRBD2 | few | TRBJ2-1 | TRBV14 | TGTGCCAGCAGCCACACCGGGACTAGCGGGTACGATGAGCAGTTCTTC | CASSHTGTSGYDEQFF
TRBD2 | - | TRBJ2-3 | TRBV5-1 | TGCGCCAGCAGTCCCGCCGGGGGGACAGATACGCAGTATTTT | CASSPAGGTDTQYF
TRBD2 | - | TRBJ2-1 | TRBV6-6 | TGTGCCAGCAGTCAGCCCCCGAGGATAGCGGGTGGGGACAATGAGCAGTTCTTC | CASSQPPRIAGGDNEQFF
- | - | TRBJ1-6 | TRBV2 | TGTGCCACCGCGGGAGGGTATAATTCACCCCTCCACTTT | CATAGGYNSPLHF
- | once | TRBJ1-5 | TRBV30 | TGTGCCTGGAGTGAGTACGCGAAGCCCCAGCATTTT | CAWSEYAKPQHF
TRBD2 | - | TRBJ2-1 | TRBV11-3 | TGTGCCAGCAGCTTTCAGGCTAGCGGTCAGTTCTTC | CASSFQASGQFF
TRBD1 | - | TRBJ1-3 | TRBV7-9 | TGTGCCAGCAGCTTAGTCCCCGGACAGGGAAACTCTGGAAACACCATATATTTT | CASSLVPGQGNSGNTIYF
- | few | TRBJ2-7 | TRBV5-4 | TGTGCCAGCAGCGGGGACTTGGTTGAGCAGTACTTC | CASSGDLVEQYF
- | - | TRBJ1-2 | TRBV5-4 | TGTGCCAGCAGCTCGGAAGGAGGGTGGGGCTACACCTTC | CASSSEGGWGYTF
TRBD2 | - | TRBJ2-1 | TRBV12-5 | TGTGCTAGTTTGAGTAGCGGGAAGGAGGGAAATGAGCAGTTCTTC | CASLSSGKEGNEQFF
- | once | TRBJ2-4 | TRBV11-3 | TGTGCCAGCAGCCTACGGACAGAAAACATTCAGTACTTC | CASSLRTENIQYF
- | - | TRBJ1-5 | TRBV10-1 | TGCGCCAGCAGTGACTCAGGAAACAATCAGCCCCAGCATTTT | CASSDSGNNQPQHF
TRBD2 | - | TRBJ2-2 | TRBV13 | TGTGCCAGCAGCGGGGGGGAGAACACCGGGGAGCTGTTTTTT | CASSGGENTGELFF
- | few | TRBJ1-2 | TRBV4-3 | TGCGCCAGCAGCCAAGATCGGTCCGCAGGGATTATGGTGAAAGGCTACACCTTC | CASSQDRSAGIMVKGYTF
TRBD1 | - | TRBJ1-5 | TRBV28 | TGTGCCAGCAAGGTTGTGGACAGGGGAGGCAATCAGCCCCAGCATTTT | CASKVVDRGGNQPQHF
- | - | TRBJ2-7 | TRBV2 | TGTGCCAGCAGGCGGACTACCAACTCCTACGAGCAGTACTTC | CASRRTTNSYEQYF
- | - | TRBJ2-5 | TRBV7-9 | TGTGCCAGCAGCTTTACAGGGCCTGGGGAGACCCAGTACTTC | CASSFTGPGETQYF
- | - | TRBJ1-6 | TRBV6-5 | TGTGCCAGCAGTTGGACGGGAAATAATTCACCCCTCCACTTT | CASSWTGNNSPLHF
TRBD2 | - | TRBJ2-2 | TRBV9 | TGTGCCAGCAGTCTTAGCGGGAGAGAGACCGGGGAGCTGTTTTTT | CASSLSGRETGELFF
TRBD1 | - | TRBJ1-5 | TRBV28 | TGTGCCAGCAGAAGGACAGGGGGCCTCGGGAATCAGCCCCAGCATTTT | CASRRTGGLGNQPQHF
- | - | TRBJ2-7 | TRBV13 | TGTGCCAGCAGCTTTGAACAGGTGCTAGACGAGCAGTACTTC | CASSFEQVLDEQYF